This T cell receptor (beta chain) emerged from a study of radiation and T cells in renal cell carcinoma (dated by TCRdb to the early 2020s). Regarding the study in general: Samples came from a clinical trial, in which primary renal cell carcinomas received 15 Gy stereotactic body radiation therapy followed by nephrectomy 4 weeks later. In the roughly 54 samples combined, fewer than 5 million unique CDR3 nucleotide sequences were found, encoding roughly 3,000,000 unique CDR3 amino acid sequences. In total, 53 samples underwent TCR beta sequencing: roughly 25 tumors plus 27 peripheral blood samples.

As to this clone: This clone's antigen is unknown. The record has no base qualities; no much larger clone is one base away.

According to the study, the label for this sample's time point signals: baseline pretreatment blood. According to the study, the label for this sample's treatment or condition signals: 15 Gy SBRT to primary tumor, nephrectomy 4 weeks later. Serial peripheral blood from radiation-treated patients was sampled at baseline, 2 weeks and 4 weeks after SBRT to track tumor-enriched clonotypes. Every patient had renal cell carcinoma of clear cell pathology. Genomic DNA for TCR sequencing was prepared using the QIAamp DNA Blood Mini Kit (Qiagen). The analyses included only samples that passed all quality control checks. TCR beta libraries were generated from genomic DNA with the immunoSEQ kit, following the manufacturer's recommendations. To prepare libraries, a first multiplex PCR with proprietary primers was run, followed by a second PCR that added unique barcodes, and a bead cleanup was done after each round. Each sample batch included a kit-provided positive control reaction and a negative control reaction. The final libraries underwent checking on an Agilent 4200 TapeStation D1000 ScreenTape, volumetric pooling, and quantification by qPCR. An Illumina NextSeq500 fitted with a MidOutput 150-cycle cartridge performed the sequencing, running 156 Read1 cycles and 15 Index1 cycles with the kit's custom primers. The pooled library was loaded at about 0.93 pM with 20% PhiX control spiked in. The source study handled its data this way. Vendor-processed data were analyzed in R, and a clonotype was defined as all T cells sharing the same CDR3 nucleotide sequence. For clone abundance analyses, frequencies were normalized to the 10,000 most abundant clones in each sample. Public T cell clones, which averaged fewer than five per sample, were excluded before analysis. Tumor-enriched clonotypes and baseline blood-enriched clonotypes were defined as those with an abundance difference of at least 32-fold between compartments. A beta-binomial differential abundance model was used to identify clonotypes that were expanded or contracted between blood time points. Tumor-blood repertoire similarity was measured with the Baroni-Urbani and Buser coefficient, and group comparisons used two-tailed Wilcoxon tests in R. Drawn from immuneACCESS, this table holds only the in-frame rearrangements with V and J called that TCRdb kept. Clones are partly lost; checked studies trace under half to an unresolved V gene and leave the rest unexplained. Clone size and V and J calls were adopted from that table, with D and trimming inferred from the DNA. In all, the sample holds 90,000 to 95,000 clones, and about 79% of those were seen once. The top ten constitute around 6.7% of the sample.

What the authors observed across the whole study: Changes in the blood repertoire were not tracked past 4 weeks after treatment. Because pretreatment tumor biopsies were not available, the study could not determine whether clonotypes were already present within the tumor at baseline. With a single-armed trial design, the study had no way to address how radiation dose or scheduling affects the TCR repertoire. In blood, the top tumor clonotypes increased from baseline to 2 weeks after radiation and then shrank by 4 weeks, which suggests a temporary expansion of tumor-resident clones.

Looking up the germline V gene yields CDR1 MGHDK and CDR2 SYGVNS. Its CDR3 holds 14 amino acids, cysteine through phenylalanine. Just CDR3 DNA is preserved here, 42 bases in frame from base 1. Trimming at the junction amounts to 3 bases on V and 3 bases on J, and the germline ends lie 12 bases apart. The rearrangement joined TRBV25-1 to TRBJ2-7; the best D guess is TRBD2, with 5 bases matching. The input for sequencing was blood, taken from a patient whose treatment included radiotherapy and nephrectomy. This receptor was obtained from a man in his sixties with renal cell carcinoma. The DNA sequence is TGTGCCAGCAGTGACCTAGTAAGCGGCTACGAGCAGTACTTC. Translated, it reads CASSDLVSGYEQYF.